The 23 T cell receptor beta chains listed next were all sequenced from one sample in a study of CD8 T cells in ankylosing spondylitis. TCRdb recomputed calls from the 5' RACE reads with MiXCR, one row per CDR3 protein. This table holds 150,000 to 200,000 distinct CDR3 sequences, under 35% found once. Sequenced material: synovial fluid, either unsorted or a sorted T cell fraction (not recorded which). These receptors came from a male donor with ankylosing spondylitis.

The chain has TRBV7-9 and TRBJ1-1; 8 positions match TRBD1. This CDR3 comprises 17 residues. Trimming took 3 bases from V and 3 from J; bases not matched to a gene: 12. The germline CDR1 and CDR2 sequences are SEHNR and FQNEAQ (reference sequence). In nucleotides, the CDR3 is TGTGCCAGCAGCTTCGTAGGCGCAGGGGGCTTTGACACTGAAGCTTTCTTT. It translates to CASSFVGAGGFDTEAFF.

This clonotype has a count of ten or more. DNA of the CDR3: TGTGCCAGCAGCTTAGACCACACAGGGGGTACGTTCTTC. Translation gives CASSLDHTGGTFF. The chain combines TRBV7-9 with TRBJ2-1; 8 nucleotides line up with TRBD1. Germline V gene lookup returns CDR1 SEHNR and CDR2 FQNEAQ (reference sequence). J gave up 15 bases and V 1 base, and 8 bases lay outside the gene matches. The CDR3 sequence is 13 residues long.

Ten or more counts support this clonotype. V gene TRBV20-1 combines with J gene TRBJ2-5; 7 bases are shared with TRBD2. Germline V gene sequence: CDR1 DFQATT, CDR2 SNEGSKA (reference sequence). V gave up 2 bases and J gave up 7 bases; unmatched junction bases: 13. This CDR3 has 15 residues. CDR3 DNA sequence: TGCAGTGCTAGAAGGGTTGTCCGGGAGGTCGGGACCCAGTACTTC. Its protein is CSARRVVREVGTQYF.

The chain uses TRBV4-2 and TRBJ2-4; 9 positions agree with TRBD2. Germline CDR1 and CDR2: LGHNA and YNFKEQ. Trimming at V came to 0 bases and at J to 1 base, leaving 10 bases not matched to a gene. The CDR3 has 19 amino acids. CDR3: CASSQDDGGRALAKNIQYF. CDR3 bases: TGTGCCAGCAGCCAAGACGATGGCGGGAGGGCCCTCGCCAAAAACATTCAGTACTTC.

This chain connects TRBV20-1 to TRBJ2-1; D might be TRBD2 (5 bases). The length of the CDR3 is 15 residues. Germline V gene sequence: CDR1 DFQATT, CDR2 SNEGSKA (reference sequence). Trimming shortened V by 0 bases and J by 4 bases, and 13 bases separated the two germline ends. The CDR3 protein is CSAREARTPYNEQFF. The CDR3 coding sequence is TGCAGTGCTAGAGAGGCCCGGACTCCTTACAATGAGCAGTTCTTC.

CDR3 protein: CASSPPGAYGYTF. Here the CDR3 DNA reads TGTGCCAGCAGCCCGCCGGGGGCCTATGGCTACACCTTC. The rearrangement links TRBV3-1 to TRBJ1-2, with D tentatively TRBD1 (6 bases). There are 13 residues in the CDR3. CDR1 is LGHDT and CDR2 is YNNKEL in the germline V gene (reference sequence). With 4 bases removed from V and 4 bases from J, the gap between germline ends came to 10 bases.

As concerns this clonotype: One end of the junction fails to match germline, which may point to a read error. The chain carries TRBV28 and TRBJ2-5, with 7 bases fitting TRBD2. This CDR3 spans 16 amino acids. CDR1 and CDR2 from the germline V gene are MDHEN and SYDVKM. The CDR3 reads CTSSPRDYKDQETQYF. CDR3 DNA: TGTACCAGCAGTCCCCGGGACTACAAGGACCAAGAGACCCAGTACTTC. Full variable domain (rest looked up from reference TRBV28 and TRBJ2-5): DVKVTQSSRYLVKRTGEKVFLECVQDMDHENMFWYRQDPGLGLRLIYFSYDVKMKEKGDIPEGYSVSREKKERFSLILESASTNQTSMYLCTSSPRDYKDQETQYFGPGTRLLVL.

The gene calls are TRBV5-1 and TRBJ1-1; TRBD1 might be the D (5 bases). The CDR3 is 16 residues long. The germline gives CDR1 SGHRS, CDR2 YFSETQ. Trimming removed 4 bases at V and 4 bases at J, with 20 bases between. CDR3: CASSLGSIQVATEAFF. The DNA for the CDR3 is TGCGCCAGCAGCCTGGGATCGATACAGGTAGCCACTGAAGCTTTCTTT.

This clonotype was observed many times. The chain is built from TRBV7-8 and TRBJ1-5; TRBD1 might be the D (5 bases). Germline V gives CDR1 SGHVS, CDR2 FQNEAQ. This CDR3 is built from 18 residues. The V and J ends lost 5 bases and 1 base respectively, with 21 bases between them. CDR3 nucleotide sequence: TGTGCCAGCAGCACTACCGGCCTGGCCTCAGGGAGCAATCAGCCCCAGCATTTT. Protein product: CASSTTGLASGSNQPQHF.

The J gene is TRBJ1-5, the V gene TRBV4-3; the D gene is possibly TRBD1 (5 bases). Germline CDR1 is LGHNA and CDR2 is YSLEER. Trimming took off 4 bases at V and 1 base at J, with 14 bases between the two ends. CDR3 length: 16 amino acids. CDR3 loop: CASSPEVRTSNQPQHF. CDR3 nucleotides: TGCGCCAGCAGCCCCGAGGTCAGGACAAGCAATCAGCCCCAGCATTTT.

This sequence joins TRBV20-1 and TRBJ2-1; no reliable D call. The CDR3 spans 11 residues. Trimming removed 6 bases at V and 7 bases at J, with 10 bases between. From germline, CDR1 is DFQATT and CDR2 SNEGSKA (reference sequence). CDR3 sequence: CSASRTNEQFF. CDR3 in DNA: TGCAGTGCGAGCAGAACGAATGAGCAGTTCTTC.

This clonotype was seen repeatedly, ten times or more. This rearrangement joins TRBV5-1 to TRBJ2-7; D is unresolved. The CDR3 totals 13 residues. CDR1 is SGHRS, CDR2 YFSETQ, per germline. V was trimmed by 5 bases and J by 3 bases, leaving 12 bases between them. As DNA, the CDR3 is TGCGCCAGCAGATCGGTCGATTTCTACGAGCAGTACTTC. Residues: CASRSVDFYEQYF.

This clonotype was detected ten times or more. The chain uses TRBV20-1 and TRBJ2-5; 11 nucleotides match TRBD2. The J segment lost 5 bases and the V segment lost 7 bases, leaving 9 bases of the junction unmatched. Germline CDR1 is DFQATT and CDR2 is SNEGSKA (reference sequence). The CDR3 covers 14 residues. The CDR3, as DNA: TGCAGTGGGAGACTAGCGGGGCCCGAGGAGACCCAGTACTTC. Encoded protein: CSGRLAGPEETQYF.

This clonotype came up a few times. J is TRBJ2-3 and V is TRBV9; D gene ambiguous. The CDR3 consists of 15 residues. V was trimmed by 0 bases and J by 0 bases, leaving 8 bases between them. Germline V lookup: CDR1 SGDLS, CDR2 YYNGEE. CDR3 in DNA: TGTGCCAGCAGCGTAGGAGGAAGGAGCACAGATACGCAGTATTTT. Amino acids: CASSVGGRSTDTQYF.

Comment on this clonotype: The junction differs from germline at one of its ends, possibly a read error. This rearrangement joins TRBV6-5 to TRBJ1-1; 8 bases fit TRBD1. This CDR3 has 13 amino acids. Germline lookup yields CDR1 MNHEY and CDR2 SVGAGI. The CDR3 sequence is CASCYRGGTEAFF. CDR3 nucleotide sequence: TGTGCCAGCTGTTACAGGGGGGGCACTGAAGCTTTCTTT.

The rearrangement joins TRBV6-4 to TRBJ2-1; D gene uncertain. V lost 2 bases and J 0 bases, leaving 2 bases between the germline ends. Germline CDR1 is MRHNA and CDR2 is SNTAGT. The CDR3 sequence is 13 residues long. The CDR3 reads CASSDDSYNEQFF. In nucleotides, the CDR3 is TGTGCCAGCAGTGACGACTCCTACAATGAGCAGTTCTTC.

In its sample, this clonotype was seen a few times. The chain combines TRBV5-1 with TRBJ2-2, with D uncertain. This CDR3 comprises 16 residues. V dropped 3 bases and J dropped 3 bases, with 15 bases sitting between them. The germline V gene encodes CDR1 SGHRS and CDR2 YFSETQ. Here the CDR3 reads CASSSDGPAYTGELFF. CDR3 nucleotide sequence: TGCGCCAGCAGCTCGGATGGACCGGCCTACACCGGGGAGCTGTTTTTT.

The chain links TRBV2 to TRBJ1-4; possibly TRBD1 for D (6 bases). Germline V gene sequence: CDR1 SNHLY, CDR2 FYNNEI. The CDR3 loop spans 13 amino acids. The V end lost 8 bases, the J end lost 4 bases, and 11 bases lay between the germline ends. This CDR3 reads CASGTYLNEKLFF. In nucleotides, the CDR3 is TGTGCCAGCGGGACATACCTTAATGAAAAACTGTTTTTT.

This clonotype was seen more than once but under ten times. The CDR3 sequence is CASSPSGWPSPYNEQFF. Written as DNA, the CDR3 is TGTGCCAGCTCACCATCGGGCTGGCCCTCACCTTACAATGAGCAGTTCTTC. The chain couples TRBV18 to TRBJ2-1; no clear D. Germline V CDR1 and CDR2: KGHSH, LQKENI. Trimming cost V 2 bases and J 4 bases, with 18 bases left between them. The CDR3 spans 17 residues. Variable domain in full (rest from reference TRBV18 and TRBJ2-1): NAGVMQNPRHLVRRRGQEARLRCSPMKGHSHVYWYRQLPEEGLKFMVYLQKENIIDESGMPKERFSAEFPKEGPSILRIQQVVRGDSAAYFCASSPSGWPSPYNEQFFGPGTRLTVL.

The rearrangement uses TRBV3-1 and TRBJ2-3; 8 bases agree with TRBD1. The CDR3 loop spans 16 amino acids. Looked up from germline, CDR1 is LGHDT and CDR2 is YNNKEL (reference sequence). V trimming: 5 bases; J trimming: 3 bases; junction bases outside the gene matches: 10. The CDR3 is CASSDRGSKATDTQYF. Written as DNA, the CDR3 is TGTGCCAGCAGCGACAGGGGCTCGAAGGCAACAGATACGCAGTATTTT.

This chain joins TRBV7-3 and TRBJ2-2, with D hard to call. V lost 1 base to trimming and J lost 7 bases, with 7 bases between them. The germline V gene encodes CDR1 SGHTA and CDR2 FQGTGA. This CDR3 is built from 13 residues. The CDR3 DNA reads as TGTGCCAGCAGCTTAATAGGGATCGGGGAGCTGTTTTTT. Encoded protein: CASSLIGIGELFF.

Comment on this clonotype: A single base separates this from a much larger clone, so it may be a read error. The V gene is TRBV30, the J gene TRBJ1-3, with D uncertain. Looked up from germline, CDR1 is GTSNPN and CDR2 is SVGIG (reference sequence). V shed 3 bases and J shed 4 bases, with 16 bases lying between them. The length of the CDR3 is 15 residues. The CDR3 reads CAWSNGGGRGNTIYF. CDR3 in DNA: TGTGCCTGGAGCAATGGAGGCGGGAGAGGAAACACCATATATTTT.

The sample holds a few counts of this clonotype. The rearrangement links TRBV6-6 to TRBJ1-2, with D tentatively TRBD1 (5 bases). Deletions cut 4 bases from V and 4 bases from J, with 10 bases between. Germline CDR1 is MNHNY and CDR2 is SVGAGI (reference sequence). The CDR3 spans 13 residues. Here the CDR3 reads CASSFDRSYGYTF. CDR3 in DNA: TGTGCCAGCAGTTTCGACAGAAGCTATGGCTACACCTTC.